This TCR beta chain comes out of a study of human T cells and chemical hapten exposure (dated by TCRdb to the early 2020s). Regarding the complete study: For sensitization, 2% DPC in acetone was applied to a 2 cm by 2 cm area of upper inner arm skin. Patients additionally received weekly therapeutic DPC doses to the scalp throughout the roughly 25-week study period. Patch testing on the upper back used Finn chambers containing 0.01% DPC, with scoring done after 6 days according to International Contact Dermatitis Research Group standards. The mostly female patient cohort included alopecia areata with under or over 50% scalp involvement, alopecia totalis and alopecia universalis. Libraries were pooled for sequencing, and variation in per-sample TCR yields was attributed mainly to small differences in library volumes within the pool. This study followed changes in the peripheral blood TCR repertoire in vivo during primary and secondary sensitization of alopecia patients to the hapten diphenylcyclopropenone (DPC). Blood samples were taken from patients before sensitization (week 0) and then at 2, 6 and about 24 weeks after DPC sensitization. For TCR sequencing, blood came from 25 to 35 alopecia patients at anywhere from one to four time points (pre-sensitization, 2, 6 and 24 weeks).

The label giving this sample's time point can be read as: patch test 1, 2 weeks after DPC sensitization. The sample's treatment or condition label, decoded: therapeutic diphenylcyclopropenone sensitization with weekly scalp DPC. At each patch-test visit, blood was drawn before the patch test was applied. Eligible patients were aged 18 to 70, diagnosed with alopecia, deemed suitable for DPC therapy, and excluded if pregnant. Total RNA was extracted from unfractionated whole blood that had been collected in Tempus Blood RNA tubes. The method was RACE. The run used a NextSeq 500. During library preparation, unique molecular identifiers were attached to individual cDNA molecules so that TCRs could be counted quantitatively and reproducibly. For every blood RNA sample, sequencing covered both the TCR alpha and TCR beta chains. As for the original processing: A median of about 87,000 TCRs per sample was observed, with a range of 23,224 to 690,600. V, J and CDR3 annotation of the TCR reads was carried out using the Decombinator software suite. For PS versus PT1 abundance plots, all samples were subsampled to the same number of TCRs (28,000). TCRs were defined as expanded if absent before sensitization and observed at least eight times at the 2-week time point. TCRdb ran its own pipeline on the public reads, namely fastp trimming at Q25 and MiXCR clone calling, and kept in-frame beta chains. A single entry per CDR3 protein holds the most common genes and DNA from its merged rows. These V and J calls originate from TCRdb's pipeline instead of the authors' own analysis. This sample is represented by around 120,000 distinct CDR3 sequences; more than 9.5% of them were singletons. Under 4.5% of the sample lies in the top ten.

What the study reported, not specific to this receptor: Repeated subsampling changed both the strength of the expansion versus patch-test correlation and the threshold at which that correlation became significant. Significantly more large CDR3 similarity clusters were formed by expanded TCRs than by pre-sensitization or healthy control sets, consistent with antigen-driven responses. Because all patients had alopecia, a presumed autoimmune disease, the immune response of the patients might differ from that of healthy individuals. No change with DPC sensitization was found in the number of TCRs above 1 in 1000 frequency, and no evidence of global repertoire structure alterations was found. A positive correlation was found between the number of PT1 expanded TCRs and patch test score, with significance reached at thresholds 8, 16 and 32 but not 4.

In this sample, this clonotype turned up a few times. Its antigen is still unknown. Qualities for individual bases were not recorded, and no much larger clone is one base off. The V end gives up 2 bases and the J end 5 bases, leaving 6 bases in the junction not matched to a gene. From a lookup of the germline V gene, CDR1 and CDR2 are SNHLY and FYNNEI. From the cysteine through the phenylalanine, the CDR3 covers 15 amino acids. Only the CDR3 DNA stays, 45 bases, in frame from base 1. Recombination connected TRBV2 to TRBJ2-7, and TRBD1 aligns with 10 junction nucleotides. The origin of this receptor is a woman aged 40 to 50 with alopecia areata. Some clones in this sample may be carry-over from other donors' samples. The sequences come from whole blood, collected in connection with sensitization to the hapten diphenylcyclopropenone (DPC). The CDR3 amino acid sequence is: CASSEPGQGNDEQYF. The DNA sequence is as follows: TGTGCCAGCAGTGAACCGGGACAGGGGAATGACGAGCAGTACTTC.